This T cell receptor (beta chain) was sequenced for a study of T cell responses to AZD1222 COVID-19 vaccine. Notes on this clone: Its antigen is not identified.

The study, taken as a whole, reports: Unmutated variant regions reportedly attract nearly half of all spike-specific TCRs. White British donors predominated, females outnumbered males, and clonal diversity was possibly underestimated.

Assay: immunoSEQ multiplex PCR; the TCRdb copy retains only in-frame clones and omits some. The top ten clones hold about 1% of a sample with some 170,000 clones, about 93% of them seen once. The CDR3 loop spans 13 amino acids. The ends were cut back, 3 bases at V and 10 bases at J, with 16 bases in the middle. In germline, CDR1 is GTSNPN, CDR2 SVGIG (reference sequence). This chain joins TRBV30 and TRBJ2-1, with D maybe TRBD1 (6 bases). The sequences come from peripheral blood, collected 28 days after the second dose of the MenACWY control vaccine. This TCR was sampled from an adult who received the MenACWY meningococcal vaccine as a control. CDR3 nucleotides: TGTGCCTGGAGAACAAGTGGGGGCTGGGAGCAGTTCTTC. Amino acid sequence: CAWRTSGGWEQFF. The full variable domain, its missing parts supplied by reference TRBV30 and TRBJ2-1, is SQTIHQWPATLVQPVGSPLSLECTVEGTSNPNLYWYRQAAGRGLQLLFYSVGIGQISSEVPQNLSASRPQDRQFILSSKKLLLSDSGFYLCAWRTSGGWEQFFGPGTRLTVL.